This T cell receptor (beta chain) was captured in a study of T-cell reconstitution after alpha-beta-depleted transplantation in children (TCRdb year 2016). Background on the whole study: T-cell immune reconstitution after TCRalphabeta/CD19-depleted allogeneic hematopoietic cell transplantation in children was quantitatively tracked in the study by means of TCR repertoire profiling.

As encoded in the germline V gene, CDR1 is KGHSH while CDR2 is LQKENI. Measured from the cysteine to the phenylalanine, the CDR3 is 13 residues long. Only the CDR3 DNA stays, 39 bases, in frame from base 1. At the junction V is shortened by 3 bases and J by 6 bases; bases outside the gene matches: 0. Many counts were recorded for this clonotype. Its specific antigen is unknown. No much larger clone exists at a distance of one base, and base qualities are not known. Summary of the overall study and its limitations: In some patients, the high TCRbeta diversity seen at day 60 was put down to recipient T cells and intrathymic progenitors that had survived conditioning. Hyperexpanded clone frequencies declined over subsequent months; after one year, T-cell counts and TCRbeta diversity were mostly attributed to newly produced T cells. The apparently early alphabetaT-cell count recovery about two months after transplant was reportedly dependent on only several hundred rapidly expanded clones derived from non-depleted graft cells.

The library was prepared using PCR. Reads for this sample came from an Illumina HiSeq 2500. To normalize quantification of the TCRbeta repertoire, the TCR libraries were built with molecular barcoding that relied on unique molecular identifiers. The raw public data were reprocessed by TCRdb itself: fastp quality trimming at Q25, MiXCR clonotype calling, in-frame beta chains only. Each record represents a unique CDR3 protein, reported with the most common genes and DNA among its rows. The sample data list 250,000 to 300,000 distinct CDR3 sequences, and 6.5% to 9% of these were observed just once. The ten most abundant clones make up approximately 9.6% of the sample. The treatment or condition label, as the study defines it: allogeneic hematopoietic cell transplantation with graft depleted of TCRalphabeta T cells and CD19 B cells. TCRalphabeta/CD19-depleted allogeneic hematopoietic cell grafts were given to the transplant recipients, all of whom were children.

Here the sequenced sample was peripheral blood, taken 360 days after TCRalphabeta/CD19-depleted stem cell transplant. The rearrangement joined TRBV18 to TRBJ2-1; 9 bases in the junction line up with TRBD1. This TCR was sampled from a female patient aged 2 to 10 who had a stem cell transplant for Fanconi anemia, so the T cells may come from the graft donor. Here is the DNA: TGTGCCAGCTCACCGGACAGGGGCAATGAGCAGTTCTTC. It specifies CASSPDRGNEQFF. The CDR3, completed at both ends by the reference TRBV18 and TRBJ2-1 genes, gives the full variable domain NAGVMQNPRHLVRRRGQEARLRCSPMKGHSHVYWYRQLPEEGLKFMVYLQKENIIDESGMPKERFSAEFPKEGPSILRIQQVVRGDSAAYFCASSPDRGNEQFFGPGTRLTVL.